This T cell receptor beta chain was sequenced in a study of cytomegalovirus exposure and HLA in healthy donors. Trimming took 6 bases from V and 4 from J; bases not matched to a gene: 7. CDR3 length: 15 amino acids. Germline CDR1 reads MDHEN; CDR2 reads SYDVKM. PCR involved 60 Vbeta and 13 Jbeta primers. TCRdb's table, derived via immunoSEQ multiplex PCR, lists solely in-frame clones and lacks some. The table lists about 84,000 clones. Sequences were obtained from PBMCs. The origin of this receptor is a man aged 45-60 years in good health and CMV-seronegative. The chain recombines TRBV28 with TRBJ1-5, with 9 positions matching TRBD1. The CDR3 DNA follows: TGTGCCAGCAGCTTCGACAGGGGGGTAAATCAGCCCCAGCATTTT. Protein product: CASSFDRGVNQPQHF.